Presented here are 5 T cell receptor beta chains from one specimen sequenced in a study of T cell responses to AZD1222 COVID-19 vaccine. Profiled with immunoSEQ multiplex PCR; TCRdb holds only in-frame clones, not every one. The sample gives 50,000 to 60,000 clones, over 70% of which show up once; roughly 15% is in the top ten. The sample here was peripheral blood, taken on day 0 of AZD1222 vaccination. The receptors here all came from an adult in good health.

This clone was observed once. The rearrangement uses TRBV30 and TRBJ2-2; D gene ambiguous. The CDR3 totals 15 residues. The V end was cut by 2 bases, the J end by 2 bases, with 12 bases between. Germline CDR1 reads GTSNPN; CDR2 reads SVGIG (reference sequence). CDR3 region: CAWSPGALNTGELFF. The CDR3 DNA reads TGTGCCTGGAGTCCCGGAGCACTAAACACCGGGGAGCTGTTTTTT.

Only a few counts were recorded for this clone. The chain joins TRBV19 to TRBJ2-7; TRBD2 matches 10 bases. V was clipped by 3 bases and J by 5 bases; unmatched bases: 10. The V gene's germline CDR1 is LNHDA and CDR2 SQIVND (reference sequence). The CDR3 has 16 residues. CDR3 nucleotide sequence: TGTGCCAGTAGTATCGGAGCTAGCGGGAGAGGGGACGAGCAGTACTTC. Translating gives CASSIGASGRGDEQYF.

J is TRBJ2-1 and V is TRBV2; TRBD2 matches 12 bases. This CDR3 region has 16 residues. V lost 5 bases, J lost 7 bases, and 9 bases stayed unmatched. CDR1 and CDR2 (germline): SNHLY, FYNNEI. The CDR3 spells CASSRTSGDPTNEQFF. The CDR3 DNA sequence: TGTGCCAGCAGTCGGACTAGCGGGGACCCTACGAATGAGCAGTTCTTC.

This chain joins TRBV7-8 and TRBJ2-7, with 10 bases aligning to TRBD2. The CDR3 runs 16 residues. With V trimmed by 3 bases and J by 2 bases, 7 bases remained unmatched. Germline V gene data show CDR1 as SGHVS and CDR2 as FQNEAQ. CDR3 nucleotides: TGTGCCAGCAGCTTCGGAACTAGCGGGACCACCTACGAGCAGTACTTC. Translation: CASSFGTSGTTYEQYF. Using reference TRBV7-8 and TRBJ2-7 for the parts outside the CDR3, the full variable domain is GAGVSQSPRYKVAKRGQDVALRCDPISGHVSLFWYQQALGQGPEFLTYFQNEAQLDKSGLPSDRFFAERPEGSVSTLKIQRTQQEDSAVYLCASSFGTSGTTYEQYFGPGTRLTVT.

The V and J genes are TRBV3-1 (or the pseudogene TRBV3-2) and TRBJ1-5; D may be TRBD1 (6 bases). The CDR3 runs 16 residues. V was cut by 1 base and J by 5 bases, with 15 bases left in between. Germline V gene sequence: CDR1 LGHDT, CDR2 YNNKEL (reference sequence). CDR3 coding DNA: TGTGCCAGCAGCCAAGGGTTGGGGGCAGGGGATCAGCCCCAGCATTTT. Its protein product is CASSQGLGAGDQPQHF.